A selection of T cell receptor beta chains follows, all from one sample in a study of cytotoxic CD8 clonotypes in ibrutinib-treated CLL. Sequencing was performed with immunoSEQ multiplex PCR; in TCRdb, only in-frame clones are kept and a portion is missing. In the table there are more than 20,000 clones, roughly 72% of which are singletons. The starting material was PBMCs, obtained before ibrutinib treatment. Source of these receptors: a human donor with chronic lymphocytic leukemia. CDR3s include the opening cysteine and the closing phenylalanine or tryptophan. D genes are given only for firm matches. Size tells how often a clone was seen (once, few, many) or the class of an expanded clone, and some rows leave it out.

v_call	j_call	d_call	clone_size	cdr3_nt	cdr3_aa
TRBV25-1	TRBJ1-2	-	few	TGTGCCAGCAGTGCAGGTCGCTATGGCTACACCTTC	CASSAGRYGYTF
TRBV7-9	TRBJ2-2	-	few	TGTGCCAGCAGCCACGGCAGGGCAAACACCGGGGAGCTGTTTTTT	CASSHGRANTGELFF
TRBV5-1	TRBJ2-2	TRBD2	-	TGCGCCAGCAGAGCCGGGACTAGCGGGATGGTCGGGGAGCTGTTTTTT	CASRAGTSGMVGELFF
TRBV11-2	TRBJ2-2	-	-	TGTGCCAGCAGCTTAGCGTCGGGGAACACCGGGGAGCTGTTTTTT	CASSLASGNTGELFF
TRBV2	TRBJ2-5	-	-	TGTGCCAGCAGTGTGGGGGGGCGCAAAGAGACCCAGTACTTC	CASSVGGRKETQYF
TRBV6-5	TRBJ2-3	-	-	TGTGCCAGCAGTTCAAAGATTAGCGAGACAGATACGCAGTATTTT	CASSSKISETDTQYF
TRBV5-1	TRBJ2-1	-	-	TGCGCCAGCAGCCCGGAGAGTGGGCTTATTTATGAGCAGTTCTTC	CASSPESGLIYEQFF
TRBV6-1	TRBJ2-5	TRBD1	-	TGTGCCAGCAGTGAACCCAGGGGGGAGACCCAGTACTTC	CASSEPRGETQYF
TRBV6-5	TRBJ2-5	-	-	TGTGCCAGCAACCCCGGGACGGCGGGAGAGACCCAGTACTTC	CASNPGTAGETQYF
TRBV5-4	TRBJ2-3	TRBD2	-	TGTGCCAGCAGCTTGGAACCTAGCGGGAGTACAGATACGCAGTATTTT	CASSLEPSGSTDTQYF
TRBV5-1	TRBJ2-3	-	-	TGCGCCAGCAGCTTGTCACTAGGGATGGCAGATACGCAGTATTTT	CASSLSLGMADTQYF
TRBV9	TRBJ2-6	-	-	TGTGCCAGCTGCTGGTTGTACAAACAAAGTCGGGCCAACGTCCTGACTTTC	CASCWLYKQSRANVLTF
TRBV7-9	TRBJ1-1	TRBD1	-	TGTGCCAGCAGCGCCTACGGGACAGGGGGCACTGAAGCTTTCTTT	CASSAYGTGGTEAFF
TRBV28	TRBJ1-2	TRBD1	few	TGTGCCAGCAGTTTTCCCCGACAGGGAGTTGCAGTGACGGGCTACACCTTC	CASSFPRQGVAVTGYTF
TRBV14	TRBJ1-3	TRBD1	-	TGTGCCAGCAGCCATCGACAGGGTGCCGGAAACACCATATATTTT	CASSHRQGAGNTIYF
TRBV2	TRBJ2-1	TRBD1	once	TGTGCCAGCAGTCAGGACAGGAGCTACAATGAGCAGTTCTTC	CASSQDRSYNEQFF
TRBV6-6	TRBJ1-5	-	-	TGTGCCAGCAGTTACTCGGATGGTAATCAGCCCCAGCATTTT	CASSYSDGNQPQHF
TRBV7-3	TRBJ2-2	TRBD2	-	TGTGCCAGCAGCTTAATCCCAGCGGGGTCGAACACCGGGGAGCTGTTTTTT	CASSLIPAGSNTGELFF
TRBV5-4	TRBJ2-1	-	-	TGTGCCAGCAGCTCCCGGCGGGGCCTCGATAATGAGCAGTTCTTC	CASSSRRGLDNEQFF
TRBV10-2	TRBJ1-2	-	few	TGCGCCAGCAGGGGGGCTACAGGGAACGGCTACACCTTC	CASRGATGNGYTF
TRBV4-2	TRBJ2-4	TRBD2	-	TGTGCCAGCAGCCAAGCATTAGTTCTAGGGACTAGCGACCAAAACATTCAGTACTTC	CASSQALVLGTSDQNIQYF
TRBV9	TRBJ2-7	TRBD2	-	TGTGCCAGCAGAGAACCTAGGGCTAGCGGGGGTTCCTACGAGCAGTACTTC	CASREPRASGGSYEQYF
TRBV27	TRBJ2-7	-	few	TGTGCCAGCAGTTTATCGACGCGGGGCGGGGAGCAGTACTTC	CASSLSTRGGEQYF
TRBV11-3	TRBJ2-7	-	-	TGTGCCAGCAGCTTAGGGCCAAGCTCCTACGAGCAGTACTTC	CASSLGPSSYEQYF
TRBV6-1	TRBJ1-4	-	-	TGTGCCAGCAGTGGGGTATGGGCAACTAATGAAAAACTGTTTTTT	CASSGVWATNEKLFF
TRBV28	TRBJ2-7	TRBD2	-	TGTGCCAGCAGGGTGGGACTAGCGGGAGTCGGCGAGCAGTACTTC	CASRVGLAGVGEQYF
TRBV2	TRBJ2-6	-	few	TGTGCCAGCAGAAGCACAGGGGGGGTTCCTGGGGCCAACGTCCTGACTTTC	CASRSTGGVPGANVLTF
TRBV28	TRBJ2-1	TRBD2	-	TGTGCCAGCAGTTTATTAGCGGGTTCCTACAATGAGCAGTTCTTC	CASSLLAGSYNEQFF
TRBV4-3	TRBJ1-2	TRBD1	-	TGCGCCAGCAGCCCGGGACAGGGCTATGGCTACACCTTC	CASSPGQGYGYTF